The rows below give T cell receptor beta chains drawn from one sample of a study of spatial heterogeneity in lung cancer. TCRdb itself ran the 5' RACE reads through MiXCR, one entry per CDR3 protein. This repertoire shows 10,000 to 14,000 distinct CDR3 sequences, 10% found once; its top ten account for around 35%. Sequencing used PBMCs, obtained at follow-up. All receptors come from a female donor with early-stage non-small cell lung cancer. Each CDR3 is given without its conserved first and last residue.

V,CDR3
TRBV20-1,SARTSGSLYEQY
TRBV7-9,ASSLGSGRPEQF
TRBV18,ASSPLPGTVLEKLF
TRBV5-1,ASNQGGTDTQY
TRBV14,ASSQLPGQGAGFDGYT
TRBV7-9,ASSQDYGYT
TRBV19,ASSHWWTSGKSYNEQF
TRBV12-3/TRBV12-4,ASSLGLWNNEQF
TRBV5-1,ASSYPSGPYNEQF
TRBV7-2,ASSLGIGGYNEQF
TRBV18,ASSPNSQIYGYT
TRBV20-1,SARDSTNYGYT
TRBV27,ASRWGGGGTGELF
TRBV11-2,ASSLGTAAYNEQF
TRBV6-5,ASSYLQTGGWETQY
TRBV6-2/TRBV6-3,ASMTGGRTEAF
TRBV6-2/TRBV6-3,ASSSSGNEQF
TRBV27,ASSAGLAYYNEQF
TRBV29-1,SVDEGQF
TRBV7-8,ASSLERYTQY
TRBV7-9,ASSVEEDGYT
TRBV25-1,ASSQIRDRGIGEQY
TRBV29-1,NPNRSTGPYEQY
TRBV30,AWSVSPPSEQVETEAF